This is a list of T cell receptor beta chains from one sample in a study of Ad26.COV2.S vaccination and SARS-CoV-2 variants. Sequencing used immunoSEQ multiplex PCR; TCRdb keeps in-frame clones, though not all of them. This table has hundreds of thousands of clones, 70% to 90% appearing once. The sequenced sample was peripheral blood, obtained in a trial of Ad26.COV2.S vaccine versus placebo. These receptors all stem from a person aged 18-60 years who received the Ad26.COV2.S COVID-19 vaccine or a placebo. Each CDR3 is given with its conserved first and last residue. The order of the fields is clone size, V gene, J gene, D gene, CDR3 length, CDR3 protein, CDR3 DNA. D genes are given only for firm matches. Size is stated for part of the rows, as once, few or many counts, or as a class when the clone is expanded.

.,TRBV30,TRBJ1-5,.,13,CAWNTGGNQPQHF,TGTGCCTGGAATACCGGGGGCAATCAGCCCCAGCATTTT
.,TRBV7-6,TRBJ2-2,.,13,CASSLYGTGELFF,TGTGCCAGCAGCTTATATGGAACCGGGGAGCTGTTTTTT
.,TRBV4-3,TRBJ2-1,TRBD2,18,CASSQEVGLAGGPFEQFF,TGCGCCAGCAGCCAAGAAGTCGGACTAGCGGGGGGGCCCTTTGAGCAGTTCTTC
.,TRBV2,TRBJ2-7,TRBD2,15,CASSEGAAGVYEQYF,TGTGCCAGCAGCGAAGGGGCAGCGGGAGTTTACGAGCAGTACTTC
few,TRBV7-2,TRBJ2-7,TRBD2,15,CASSPGTSGSYEQYF,TGTGCCAGCAGCCCTGGGACTAGCGGGTCCTACGAGCAGTACTTC
.,TRBV18,TRBJ2-7,.,16,CASSPIEELALYEQYF,TGTGCCAGCTCACCAATCGAGGAACTAGCCCTCTACGAGCAGTACTTC
.,TRBV24-1,TRBJ2-1,TRBD1,16,CATSDEGTGKGGEQFF,TGTGCCACCAGTGATGAAGGGACAGGAAAGGGTGGTGAGCAGTTCTTC
.,TRBV7-9,TRBJ2-5,.,14,CASSPTVEGETQYF,TGTGCCAGCAGCCCCACGGTAGAGGGAGAGACCCAGTACTTC
.,TRBV5-4,TRBJ2-7,.,14,CASSLAPGGYEQYF,TGTGCCAGCAGCTTGGCCCCCGGAGGCTACGAGCAGTACTTC
.,TRBV3-1/TRBV3-2,TRBJ2-5,.,16,CASSQAGLARRETQYF,TGTGCCAGCAGCCAAGCAGGGCTAGCGAGAAGAGAGACCCAGTACTTC
.,TRBV19,TRBJ1-1,.,12,CASSIAQSEAFF,TGTGCCAGTAGTATAGCCCAGTCTGAAGCTTTCTTT
.,TRBV2,TRBJ2-7,.,16,CASSEGLAGQAYEQYF,TGTGCCAGCAGTGAAGGGTTGGCAGGGCAGGCCTACGAGCAGTACTTC
.,TRBV15,TRBJ2-3,.,17,CATSPEFPDYISDTQYF,TGTGCCACCAGCCCTGAGTTCCCGGACTACATATCAGATACGCAGTATTTT
.,TRBV24-1,TRBJ2-5,TRBD1,15,CATSDPQGAGETQYF,TGTGCCACCAGTGATCCACAGGGGGCAGGGGAGACCCAGTACTTC
.,TRBV18,TRBJ2-7,.,13,CASSPPGEQAQYF,TGTGCCAGCTCACCACCGGGGGAACAAGCGCAGTACTTC
.,TRBV6-5,TRBJ1-6,.,14,CASRNSAFNSPLHF,TGTGCCAGCAGGAACAGTGCCTTCAATTCACCCCTCCACTTT
.,TRBV19,TRBJ2-3,.,14,CASSRQGGTDTQYF,TGTGCCAGTAGTAGGCAGGGAGGTACAGATACGCAGTATTTT
.,TRBV27,TRBJ2-7,TRBD1,15,CASSSGTGRSYEQYF,TGTGCCAGCAGCTCCGGGACAGGGCGTTCCTACGAGCAGTACTTC
.,TRBV6-5,TRBJ2-1,.,13,CASSNRDPRKQFF,TGTGCCAGCAGTAACCGGGACCCGAGAAAGCAGTTCTTC
many,TRBV19,TRBJ1-1,.,13,CASSFGYDTEAFF,TGTGCCAGTAGTTTTGGTTACGACACTGAAGCTTTCTTT
.,TRBV30,TRBJ1-4,.,13,CATVQGSNEKLFF,TGTGCCACAGTACAGGGATCTAATGAAAAACTGTTTTTT
few,TRBV10-3,TRBJ2-1,.,12,CAIMGGLDEQFF,TGTGCCATCATGGGGGGCTTGGATGAGCAGTTCTTC
.,TRBV19,TRBJ2-5,TRBD2,15,CASRPLAGGRETQYF,TGTGCCAGTAGACCACTAGCGGGAGGGAGAGAGACCCAGTACTTC
.,TRBV2,TRBJ1-2,.,15,CASKAGQRLSRGYTF,TGTGCCAGCAAAGCAGGGCAACGACTGAGTCGGGGCTACACCTTC
.,TRBV19,TRBJ2-2,.,13,CASSIRGIGELFF,TGTGCCAGTAGTATCCGGGGGATCGGGGAGCTGTTTTTT
.,TRBV7-2,TRBJ1-2,TRBD1,15,CASSLEWDRVYGYTF,TGTGCCAGCAGCTTAGAGTGGGACAGGGTCTATGGCTACACCTTC
once,TRBV10-3,TRBJ2-7,.,14,CAISLKGGSYEQYF,TGTGCCATCAGTCTTAAAGGAGGGTCCTACGAGCAGTACTTC
.,TRBV24-1,TRBJ2-7,TRBD1,14,CATSDTDRAHEQYF,TGTGCCACCAGTGACACGGACAGGGCCCACGAGCAGTACTTC
.,TRBV27,TRBJ1-5,.,15,CASSRLGGANQPQHF,TGTGCCAGCAGTCGCCTTGGGGGGGCCAATCAGCCCCAGCATTTT
.,TRBV30,TRBJ2-3,.,14,CAWRETPRADTQYF,TGTGCCTGGAGGGAGACGCCCCGGGCAGATACGCAGTATTTT
.,TRBV6-5,TRBJ1-6,.,13,CASSYQDRRPLHF,TGTGCCAGCAGTTACCAGGACCGACGTCCCCTCCACTTT
.,TRBV18,TRBJ1-1,.,14,CASSPRRENTEAFF,TGTGCCAGCTCACCACGACGGGAGAACACTGAAGCTTTCTTT